These T cell receptor beta chains were read from a single sample in a study of blood T cell repertoires in COVID-19. Clones were sequenced by immunoSEQ multiplex PCR, and TCRdb holds only the in-frame ones, with some missing. The sample shows 70,000 to 90,000 clones, 70% to 90% of them seen only once. Sequenced sample: peripheral blood. These receptor sequences come from a man aged 60-69 years with acute or convalescent COVID-19. CDR3s include the opening cysteine and the closing phenylalanine or tryptophan. The order of the fields is CDR3 DNA, CDR3 protein, clone size, D gene, V gene, J gene. The D gene is left open where the match is weak. Clone sizes are given selectively: once, few, many, or a class where the clone is expanded.

TGTGCCAGCTCACCCGACAGGATGAACACTGAAGCTTTCTTT	CASSPDRMNTEAFF	NA	NA	TRBV18	TRBJ1-1
TGTGCCAGCAGTTACACAGGGACCGGGGCTAACTATGGCTACACCTTC	CASSYTGTGANYGYTF	NA	NA	TRBV6-5	TRBJ1-2
TGTGCCAGCAGCAAGGACAGGGGGCTCAAGGCGGAGACCCAGTACTTC	CASSKDRGLKAETQYF	NA	TRBD1	TRBV13	TRBJ2-5
TGTGCCAGCAGCTTAGGGGGACAGCTCTCTGGAAACACCATATATTTT	CASSLGGQLSGNTIYF	NA	TRBD1	TRBV7-8	TRBJ1-3
TGTGCCAGCAGCTTAGAAGTATTAAGGAGGAGCCCTACTCACGAGCAGTACTTC	CASSLEVLRRSPTHEQYF	NA	NA	TRBV11-2	TRBJ2-7
TGTGCCAGCAGCCAAGAAGGACAGGGTAACACAGATACGCAGTATTTT	CASSQEGQGNTDTQYF	NA	TRBD1	TRBV4-2	TRBJ2-3
TGCGCCAGCAGCCAAACCTTCGACAGGAACTATGGCTACACCTTC	CASSQTFDRNYGYTF	NA	NA	TRBV4-1	TRBJ1-2
TGCAGTGCTAGTGCCCTAGCGGGGCCCTACGAGCAGTACTTC	CSASALAGPYEQYF	NA	TRBD2	TRBV20-1	TRBJ2-7
TGTGCCAGCAGTTGGTCAGGGGGGACTGAAGCTTTCTTT	CASSWSGGTEAFF	few	TRBD1	TRBV12-3/TRBV12-4	TRBJ1-1
TGTGCCAGCTCCGACGTAGGACAGACTAACTATGGCTACACCTTC	CASSDVGQTNYGYTF	NA	NA	TRBV18	TRBJ1-2
TGTGCCAGCTCACCACTTTTCACTCCTCGGAACACTGAAGCTTTCTTT	CASSPLFTPRNTEAFF	NA	NA	TRBV18	TRBJ1-1
TGTGCCAGCAGCCGGACAGGGTCAATCGATGGCTACACCTTC	CASSRTGSIDGYTF	NA	TRBD1	TRBV7-9	TRBJ1-2
TGCAGTGCTAGCTTTGACAGGGAAGCTTTCTTT	CSASFDREAFF	NA	NA	TRBV20-1	TRBJ1-1
TGTGCCAGCAGCCCTCAACCGGGACAGGGGTACGAGCAGTACTTC	CASSPQPGQGYEQYF	NA	TRBD1	TRBV11-2	TRBJ2-7
TGTGCCAGCAAAGCGGGGGGTCGGGATGAGCAGTTCTTC	CASKAGGRDEQFF	NA	TRBD2	TRBV28	TRBJ2-1
TGTGCCAGCAGCTTAGGAGGGAGCGGCCGGGAGCTGTTTTTT	CASSLGGSGRELFF	NA	NA	TRBV11-3	TRBJ2-2
TGTGCCAGCAGCCAAGATCGGGGGGTGGTTGAGCAGTACTTC	CASSQDRGVVEQYF	NA	TRBD2	TRBV3-1/TRBV3-2	TRBJ2-7
TGTGCCAGCAGGCGGGGGGGCAGGGGGCTCGGCACAGATACGCAGTATTTT	CASRRGGRGLGTDTQYF	NA	NA	TRBV2	TRBJ2-3
TGTGCCAGCAGCTTGGCACGTCGCGCGGGAAACACCATATATTTT	CASSLARRAGNTIYF	NA	NA	TRBV5-6	TRBJ1-3
TGTGCCAGTAGTGCAGGACAGACTGGGGCCAACGTCCTGACTTTC	CASSAGQTGANVLTF	many	NA	TRBV19	TRBJ2-6
TGTGCCAGCAGCTTATCACAGGGGAACTCCTACGAGCAGTACTTC	CASSLSQGNSYEQYF	NA	TRBD1	TRBV7-6	TRBJ2-7
TGTGCTAGTGGTTTCGTGACAGACCAGCCCCAGCATTTT	CASGFVTDQPQHF	NA	NA	TRBV12-5	TRBJ1-5
TGTGCCAGCAGCTTAGATTTCGGGACAGGGGGTTATACCCAGTACTTC	CASSLDFGTGGYTQYF	once	TRBD1	TRBV7-6	TRBJ2-5
TGTGCCATCAGTGAAACTAGCGGGGGGTCCCAAGAGACCCAGTACTTC	CAISETSGGSQETQYF	NA	TRBD2	TRBV10-3	TRBJ2-5
TGTGCCAGTAGACGGGATAATACCGGGGAGCTGTTTTTT	CASRRDNTGELFF	many	NA	TRBV19	TRBJ2-2
TGTGCCAGCAGTCATACTAGCGGGAAAGGCACAGATACGCAGTATTTT	CASSHTSGKGTDTQYF	NA	TRBD2	TRBV5-6	TRBJ2-3
TGTGCCAGCAGCCCCGGGACTAGCGGGGGGGATGTCCCAGATACGCAGTATTTT	CASSPGTSGGDVPDTQYF	NA	TRBD2	TRBV11-3	TRBJ2-3
TGTGCCAGCAGCGTAGAGGACAGTACCGCTGAGCAGTTCTTC	CASSVEDSTAEQFF	NA	NA	TRBV9	TRBJ2-1
TGTGCCAGCAGCTTAGCAGGACAGGTGAACACCGGGGAGCTGTTTTTT	CASSLAGQVNTGELFF	NA	TRBD1	TRBV7-9	TRBJ2-2
TGTGCCAGCAGCTTAGAGGCAGGGGGCCGTCAGCCCCAGCATTTT	CASSLEAGGRQPQHF	NA	TRBD1	TRBV7-2	TRBJ1-5
TGTGCCAGCAGAGGCTTGGGCGGACAGGGGGGAGGGTTAAGCAATCAGCCCCAGCATTTT	CASRGLGGQGGGLSNQPQHF	few	TRBD1	TRBV2	TRBJ1-5
TGCGCCAGCAGCTCCGGGACAGGGAATGGCTACACCTTC	CASSSGTGNGYTF	NA	TRBD1	TRBV5-1	TRBJ1-2
TGTGCCAGCAGCGGAGGCTCCGGGGTTCAGCAGTACTTC	CASSGGSGVQQYF	NA	NA	TRBV11-2	TRBJ2-7
TGTGCCAGCAGCGTTAGTAGCGGGAGGGACGAGCAGCACTTC	CASSVSSGRDEQHF	once	TRBD2	TRBV7-9	TRBJ2-7
TGTGCCAGCAGCGTCGGGACAGATAATGGCTACACCTTC	CASSVGTDNGYTF	NA	TRBD1	TRBV9	TRBJ1-2
TGTGCCAGTCGAAGGGGGGTAGCGGGACCTTACGAGCAGTACTTC	CASRRGVAGPYEQYF	NA	TRBD2	TRBV28	TRBJ2-7
TGTGCCAGCAGTTTTCGGGGGAGAAATGAGGGCTACACCTTC	CASSFRGRNEGYTF	NA	NA	TRBV27	TRBJ1-2
TGCGCCAGCAGCCTTCCCAGCGGGGGGTGGTCAGATACGCAGTATTTT	CASSLPSGGWSDTQYF	NA	TRBD2	TRBV4-1	TRBJ2-3
TGTGCCAGCAGTGAACTGGGGGGTCGGAACACTGAAGCTTTCTTT	CASSELGGRNTEAFF	NA	NA	TRBV2	TRBJ1-1
TGTGCCAGCAGCGTAGCAGGGGGGTTGGGAACTGAAGCTTTCTTT	CASSVAGGLGTEAFF	NA	TRBD1	TRBV9	TRBJ1-1
TGCAGTGCTACTAAGACTGCTGAAGCTTTCTTT	CSATKTAEAFF	NA	NA	TRBV20-1	TRBJ1-1
TGTGCCAGCAGCTTGGAGGGCCTTCAGGGTCTGGAGACCCAGTACTTC	CASSLEGLQGLETQYF	NA	NA	TRBV5-4	TRBJ2-5
TGTGCCAGCAGCCGAGTTGACACGAACACTGAAGCTTTCTTT	CASSRVDTNTEAFF	NA	NA	TRBV6-6	TRBJ1-1
TGTGCCAGCTCACCCAAACAGGGGGCTTTCGGCTACACCTTC	CASSPKQGAFGYTF	NA	TRBD1	TRBV18	TRBJ1-2
TGTGCCAGCAGGCCAGGGTCCTACGAGCAGTACTTC	CASRPGSYEQYF	few	NA	TRBV2	TRBJ2-7